These 18 T cell receptor beta chains originate from one sample sequenced in a study of human T cells and chemical hapten exposure. MiXCR, run by TCRdb on the RACE reads, gives a single entry per CDR3 protein. The sample holds about 300,000 distinct CDR3 sequences, about 5.4% seen once. As to time point: pre-sensitization, week 0. Treatment of the sample: therapeutic diphenylcyclopropenone sensitization with weekly scalp DPC. Sample: whole blood, taken in connection with sensitization to the hapten diphenylcyclopropenone (DPC). These receptors originate from a woman between 18 and 29 years old with alopecia areata. Some clones in this sample may be carry-over from other donors' samples.

The chain carries TRBV28 and TRBJ2-6; D gene uncertain. V was cut by 2 bases and J by 0 bases, with 14 bases left in between. Germline CDR1 and CDR2: MDHEN and SYDVKM. CDR3 length equals 18 residues. For the CDR3, the DNA is TGTGCCAGCAGTTTAGAACTGGGCCGGAACTCTGGGGCCAACGTCCTGACTTTC. Protein sequence: CASSLELGRNSGANVLTF.

The chain is built from TRBV6-5 and TRBJ1-5; D might be TRBD1 (6 bases). Germline V gene sequence: CDR1 MNHEY, CDR2 SVGAGI. CDR3 size: 15 residues. V gave up 6 bases and J gave up 4 bases, with 16 bases separating them. CDR3 bases: TGTGCCAGCAGCCCCCGGGACACCCTAAATCAGCCCCAGCATTTT. The encoded protein is CASSPRDTLNQPQHF.

The chain employs TRBV7-9 and TRBJ2-7; no clear D gene. Germline assignment: CDR1 SEHNR and CDR2 FQNEAQ (reference sequence). The V and J ends lost 2 bases and 0 bases respectively, with 14 bases between them. The CDR3 consists of 16 residues. CDR3 nucleotide sequence: TGTGCCAGCAGCTTACCGGCAGGTTTAAGCTCCTACGAGCAGTACTTC. It translates to CASSLPAGLSSYEQYF.

The chain recombines TRBV4-3 with TRBJ2-3; TRBD1 might be the D (5 bases). CDR3 length equals 14 residues. The V end was cut by 1 base, the J end by 2 bases, with 7 bases between. Germline lookup yields CDR1 LGHNA and CDR2 YSLEER. CDR3 sequence: CASSQGQYTDTQYF. CDR3 nucleotide sequence: TGCGCCAGCAGCCAAGGACAGTACACAGATACGCAGTATTTT.

This clonotype was counted between two and nine times. The V gene is TRBV18, the J gene TRBJ1-4, with D unclear. The V end was cut by 0 bases, the J end by 14 bases, with 13 bases between. Germline CDR1 and CDR2: KGHSH and LQKENI. The CDR3 extends over 13 amino acids. In DNA, the CDR3 is TGTGCCAGCTCACCACCCGCCCGCATAGGGCTGTTTTTT. Translating it yields CASSPPARIGLFF.

The rearrangement uses TRBV7-3 and TRBJ2-7; 10 positions agree with TRBD2. The CDR3 covers 15 residues. J gave up 0 bases and V 2 bases, and 1 base lay outside the gene matches. The germline V gene has CDR1 SGHTA and CDR2 FQGTGA. The CDR3 coding sequence is TGTGCCAGCAGCTTAGTAGCGGGAGGCTCCTACGAGCAGTACTTC. Amino acids: CASSLVAGGSYEQYF.

The gene calls are TRBV2 and TRBJ1-6, with D possibly matching TRBD1 (6 bases). Looked up from germline, CDR1 is SNHLY and CDR2 is FYNNEI. Trimming removed 6 bases from V and 9 bases from J, with 15 bases in between. The CDR3 runs to 14 residues. The CDR3 is CASSNRVRSSPLHF. The CDR3, as DNA: TGTGCCAGCAGCAACAGGGTGCGTAGTTCACCCCTCCACTTT.

This clonotype appeared a few times. The V gene is TRBV12-3 or TRBV12-4, the J gene TRBJ1-5, with 9 bases fitting TRBD1. V dropped 8 bases and J dropped 2; count of bases not matched to a gene: 7. This CDR3 is 15 amino acids long. CDR3: CASSGDRARNQPQHF. The CDR3 nucleotides are TGTGCCAGCTCCGGGGACAGGGCGCGCAATCAGCCCCAGCATTTT.

The chain's CDR3 is CASSLGLTSGGLSSTDTQYF. The CDR3 nucleotides are TGTGCCAGCAGTTTAGGCCTAACTAGCGGGGGGCTTTCTAGCACAGATACGCAGTATTTT. The chain links TRBV12-3 or TRBV12-4 to TRBJ2-3; 12 nucleotides match TRBD2. After removal of 1 base from V and 0 bases from J, the junction contained 11 bases not matched to a gene. The CDR3 sequence is 20 residues long.

This clonotype was seen ten or more times. The junction departs from the called germline gene at one end, perhaps through a read error. This chain connects TRBV18 to TRBJ1-5; a weak D match, TRBD1 (5 bases). Looked up from germline, CDR1 is KGHSH and CDR2 is LQKENI. The CDR3 runs to 15 residues. The CDR3 bases are TGTGCCAGCTCGCCACCGGGGGGAGGCAATCAGCCCCAGCATTTT. This codes for CASSPPGGGNQPQHF.

J is TRBJ1-1 and V is TRBV7-3; D not resolved. Between the trimmed V and J ends, which lost 1 base and 4 bases, there was a span of 16 bases. Germline CDR1 and CDR2: SGHTA and FQGTGA. CDR3 length: 16 residues. The CDR3 loop reads CASSLNPTIRGTEAFF. The CDR3 nucleotides are TGTGCCAGCAGCTTAAATCCAACAATCCGCGGCACTGAAGCTTTCTTT.

In this sample, this clonotype turned up many times. J is TRBJ1-1 and V is TRBV5-1; the D is unclear. Germline loops: CDR1 SGHRS, CDR2 YFSETQ. The CDR3 is 14 residues long. V shed 0 bases and J shed 1 base, with 7 bases lying between them. CDR3 coding DNA: TGCGCCAGCAGCTTGGCCGCGGCGAACACTGAAGCTTTCTTT. Encoded protein: CASSLAAANTEAFF.

This clonotype has at least ten counts. The CDR3: CASSHRGKGKEKLFF. The CDR3 DNA sequence: TGTGCCAGCAGCCACAGGGGAAAGGGGAAAGAAAAACTGTTTTTT. The chain links TRBV7-3 to TRBJ1-4; TRBD1 matches at 7 bases. Germline CDR1 reads SGHTA; CDR2 reads FQGTGA. V lost 5 bases and J lost 8; bases outside the gene matches: 11. This CDR3 has 15 residues.

This clonotype was seen at least ten times. The chain combines TRBV20-1 with TRBJ2-3; tentatively, D is TRBD2 (6 bases). The CDR3 runs 14 residues. Germline V lookup: CDR1 DFQATT, CDR2 SNEGSKA (reference sequence). Trimming stripped 6 bases from V and 0 bases from J, with 13 bases between. The CDR3: CSAEGLTSTDTQYF. The CDR3 DNA reads TGCAGTGCCGAGGGACTTACTAGCACAGATACGCAGTATTTT.

This clonotype occurred many times. The V and J genes are TRBV6-2 or TRBV6-3 and TRBJ1-5; 11 bases line up with TRBD1. The J segment lost 5 bases and the V segment lost 4 bases, leaving 4 bases of the junction unmatched. Germline V gene sequence: CDR1 MNHEY, CDR2 SVGEGT. The CDR3 covers 15 residues. DNA for the CDR3: TGTGCCAGCAGTTGGGACAGGGGGGACGATCAGCCCCAGCATTTT. This codes for CASSWDRGDDQPQHF.

This clonotype was found many times. This chain connects TRBV6-1 to TRBJ1-5; no definite D call. The CDR3 sequence is 13 residues long. V was trimmed by 0 bases and J by 6 bases, leaving 6 bases between them. The germline V gene has CDR1 MNHNS and CDR2 SASEGT. The CDR3, as DNA: TGTGCCAGCAGTGAAGCCCGGGCTCAGCCCCAGCATTTT. This encodes CASSEARAQPQHF.

V and J are TRBV7-9 and TRBJ2-6, with 7 bases aligning to TRBD1. Germline-derived CDR1 and CDR2 are SEHNR and FQNEAQ (reference sequence). V shed 4 bases, J shed 0 bases, and the junction held 12 bases outside the gene matches. CDR3 length: 19 amino acids. The CDR3 here is CASSSPEGDSFSGANVLTF. CDR3 nucleotide sequence: TGTGCCAGCAGCTCCCCGGAAGGGGACAGTTTCTCTGGGGCCAACGTCCTGACTTTC.

The table lists this clonotype with a few counts. The rearrangement links TRBV9 to TRBJ2-3; tentatively, D is TRBD1 (6 bases). The CDR3 sequence is 15 residues long. Trimming removed 2 bases from V and 6 bases from J, with 16 bases in between. The germline V gene encodes CDR1 SGDLS and CDR2 YYNGEE. DNA of the CDR3: TGTGCCAGCAGCGTGGGGGCAGGGGCATTTGATACGCAGTATTTT. Translation gives CASSVGAGAFDTQYF. The full variable domain, rest sourced from reference TRBV9 and TRBJ2-3, is DSGVTQTPKHLITATGQRVTLRCSPRSGDLSVYWYQQSLDQGLQFLIQYYNGEERAKGNILERFSAQQFPDLHSELNLSSLELGDSALYFCASSVGAGAFDTQYFGPGTRLTVL.